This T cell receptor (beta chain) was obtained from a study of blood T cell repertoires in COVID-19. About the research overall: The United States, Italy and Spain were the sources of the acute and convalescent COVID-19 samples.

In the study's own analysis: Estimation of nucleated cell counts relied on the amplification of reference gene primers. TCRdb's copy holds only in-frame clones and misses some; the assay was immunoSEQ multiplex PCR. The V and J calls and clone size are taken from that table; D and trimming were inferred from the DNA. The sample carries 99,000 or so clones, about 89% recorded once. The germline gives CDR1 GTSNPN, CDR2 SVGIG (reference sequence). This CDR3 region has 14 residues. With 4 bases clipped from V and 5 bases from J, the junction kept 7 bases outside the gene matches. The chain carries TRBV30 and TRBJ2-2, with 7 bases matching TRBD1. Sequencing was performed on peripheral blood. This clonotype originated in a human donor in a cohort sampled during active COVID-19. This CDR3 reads CAWTRDSATGELFF. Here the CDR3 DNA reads TGTGCCTGGACCCGGGACAGCGCGACCGGGGAGCTGTTTTTT.